One T cell receptor (beta chain) is described in this entry. The record originates from a study of blood T cell repertoires in COVID-19. Study in general: Acute and convalescent COVID-19 specimens originated in the United States, Italy and Spain.

The CDR3 contains 16 residues. Germline trimming cut 5 bases from V and 4 bases from J; bases unmatched to any gene: 11. Germline V gene sequence: CDR1 MDHEN, CDR2 SYDVKM. The method was immunoSEQ multiplex PCR; TCRdb's version includes in-frame clones alone and lacks a portion of them. This table holds some 100,000 clones, almost 95% found once. Source material: peripheral blood. The clonotype comes from a man in his forties or fifties with active COVID-19. This sequence joins TRBV28 and TRBJ2-7; 10 bases line up with TRBD1. DNA for the CDR3: TGTGCCAGCAGTGCAACGGGACAGGGGATTAGGTACGAGCAGTACTTC. This encodes CASSATGQGIRYEQYF.